These 13 T cell receptor beta chains originate from one sample sequenced in a study of T-cell memory formation after mild COVID-19. TCRdb called the 5' RACE reads again in MiXCR, with one record for every CDR3 protein. The repertoire includes 470,000 or so distinct CDR3 sequences, more than 15% of them detected once, and 20% to 25% sits in the top ten. Sequences were obtained from PBMCs or a T cell subset sorted from them (not recorded which). The receptors were gathered from a man younger than 35 who had mild COVID-19 (a few samples of this study predate the infection). Cell type and time point are not known.

This clonotype has at least ten counts. This chain links TRBV18 with TRBJ1-1, with unresolved D. This CDR3 contains 12 residues. Deletions cut 1 base from V and 8 bases from J, with 8 bases between. CDR1 KGHSH and CDR2 LQKENI come from the germline V gene. This chain's CDR3 is CASSPRRQEAFF. The CDR3 DNA reads as TGTGCCAGCTCACCACGTAGGCAGGAAGCTTTCTTT.

There are a few counts of this clonotype. Here the CDR3 DNA reads TGCAGCGTTGAAGAAGGTGTCAGGGAAACCGGGGAGCTGTTTTTT. It yields the protein CSVEEGVRETGELFF. The rearrangement uses TRBV29-1 and TRBJ2-2; tentative D call: TRBD1 (5 bases). CDR1 is SQVTM and CDR2 is ANQGSEA in the germline V gene. This CDR3 is 15 amino acids long. The V end was cut by 0 bases, the J end by 5 bases, with 13 bases between.

The chain carries TRBV28 and TRBJ1-1; 8 positions agree with TRBD1. The J segment lost 5 bases and the V segment lost 2 bases, leaving 13 bases of the junction unmatched. The CDR3 totals 17 residues. Germline V CDR1 and CDR2: MDHEN, SYDVKM. For the CDR3, the DNA is TGTGCCAGCAGTTTAAGGCGCTCGGGCCAGGGGGCGACTGAAGCTTTCTTT. Translated, it gives CASSLRRSGQGATEAFF.

This clonotype appeared many times. The rearrangement joins TRBV7-2 to TRBJ1-1; D remains ambiguous. This CDR3 region has 15 residues. V was cut by 5 bases and J by 3 bases, with 16 bases left in between. CDR1 is SGHTA and CDR2 is FQGNSA in the germline V gene. Here the CDR3 DNA reads TGTGCCAGCAGCCAAGGACCCGGGTCGTACACTGAAGCTTTCTTT. Protein product: CASSQGPGSYTEAFF.

The table lists this clonotype with a few counts. The chain recombines TRBV4-3 with TRBJ1-2; 7 bases are shared with TRBD1. There are 12 residues in the CDR3. V shed 3 bases, J shed 10 bases, and the junction held 5 bases outside the gene matches. Germline CDR1 and CDR2: LGHNA and YSLEER. In DNA form, the CDR3 reads TGCGCCAGCAGCCATCACACAGGGGACTACACCTTC. It is translated as CASSHHTGDYTF.

This clonotype was seen repeatedly, ten times or more. V is TRBV19 and J is TRBJ2-7; 7 positions match TRBD2. This CDR3 region has 13 residues. In germline, CDR1 is LNHDA, CDR2 SQIVND (reference sequence). After removal of 6 bases from V and 2 bases from J, the junction contained 4 bases not matched to a gene. The CDR3 DNA sequence: TGTGCCAGTAGCTCGGGGGGACCCTACGAGCAGTACTTC. Protein product: CASSSGGPYEQYF.

This clonotype was observed a few times. CDR3 in DNA: TGTGCCAGCTACACAGGGAAAAGGGGAGGCTACACCTTC. Translating it yields CASYTGKRGGYTF. V usage is TRBV6-6 and J usage is TRBJ1-2, with D possibly matching TRBD1 (6 bases). The CDR3 length is 13 residues. Germline CDR1 reads MNHNY; CDR2 reads SVGAGI (reference sequence). Deletions cut 8 bases from V and 8 bases from J, with 18 bases between.

This clonotype came up many times. The chain uses TRBV5-1 and TRBJ2-6, with D possibly being TRBD2 (6 bases). The CDR3 spans 16 residues. Germline V lookup: CDR1 SGHRS, CDR2 YFSETQ. Trimming stripped 0 bases from V and 0 bases from J, with 7 bases between. Written as DNA, the CDR3 is TGCGCCAGCAGCTTGGTCGGGAGCTCTGGGGCCAACGTCCTGACTTTC. This gives the protein CASSLVGSSGANVLTF. Full variable domain (remainder filled in from reference TRBV5-1 and TRBJ2-6): KAGVTQTPRYLIKTRGQQVTLSCSPISGHRSVSWYQQTPGQGLQFLFEYFSETQRNKGNFPGRFSGRQFSNSRSEMNVSTLELGDSALYLCASSLVGSSGANVLTFGAGSRLTVL.

The genes are TRBV5-8 and TRBJ1-2, with 9 positions matching TRBD1. This CDR3 has 14 amino acids. From germline, CDR1 is SGHTS and CDR2 YDEGEE. Trimming at V came to 5 bases and at J to 8 bases, leaving 10 bases not matched to a gene. The CDR3 is CASRTGQGIGGYTF. Here the CDR3 DNA reads TGTGCCAGCAGGACGGGACAGGGAATTGGGGGCTACACCTTC.

There are a few counts of this clonotype. The genes are TRBV11-2 and TRBJ1-2; the D is unclear. The CDR3 consists of 13 residues. Germline loops: CDR1 SGHAT, CDR2 FQNNGV. Trimming shortened V by 5 bases and J by 8 bases, and 15 bases separated the two germline ends. This CDR3 reads CASSPQEYRGYTF. CDR3 in DNA: TGTGCCAGCAGCCCCCAGGAGTACCGCGGCTACACCTTC.

CDR3 bases: TGTGCCAGCAGTTACTCGGGGGGCACCAATCAGCCCCAGCATTTT. Residues: CASSYSGGTNQPQHF. The genes are TRBV6-5 and TRBJ1-5, with D tentatively TRBD1 (6 bases). V shed 0 bases and J shed 3 bases, with 9 bases lying between them. The CDR3 covers 15 residues. Germline values: CDR1 MNHEY, CDR2 SVGAGI.

This clonotype was found a few times. This chain uses TRBV6-2 or TRBV6-3 with TRBJ1-2; no definite D call. Trimming removed 7 bases from V and 8 bases from J, with 20 bases in between. This CDR3 contains 14 residues. Germline CDR1 MNHEY, CDR2 SVGEGT. Here the CDR3 DNA reads TGTGCCAGCAAAATACCGGGATCCCTGGGAGGCTACACCTTC. It yields the protein CASKIPGSLGGYTF.

This clonotype turned up a few times. The rearrangement uses TRBV18 and TRBJ1-1; TRBD1 matches 9 bases. J lost 0 bases, V lost 2 bases, and 4 bases had no gene match. The CDR3 loop spans 16 amino acids. CDR1 is KGHSH, CDR2 LQKENI, per germline. The CDR3 DNA follows: TGTGCCAGCTCACCAAGACAGGGGGGAATGAACACTGAAGCTTTCTTT. Amino acid sequence: CASSPRQGGMNTEAFF.